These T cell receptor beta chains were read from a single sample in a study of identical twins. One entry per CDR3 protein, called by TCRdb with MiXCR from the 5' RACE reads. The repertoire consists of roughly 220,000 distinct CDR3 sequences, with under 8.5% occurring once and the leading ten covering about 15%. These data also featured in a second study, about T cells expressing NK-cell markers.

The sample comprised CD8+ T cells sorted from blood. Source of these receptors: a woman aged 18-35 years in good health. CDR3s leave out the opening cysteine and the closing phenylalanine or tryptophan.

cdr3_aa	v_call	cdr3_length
ASSDSKGHVNSYEQY	TRBV6-4	15
ASSFSFWRRGGTKNIQY	TRBV11-1	17
ASSSRPGQSTDTQY	TRBV7-8	14
ASSTPGGTSSYEQY	TRBV5-1	14
ASSVSGALTDTQY	TRBV9	13
ASSLSSQTQY	TRBV7-9	10
ASSELLAGANYEQY	TRBV25-1	14
SANSRTSGAWDEQF	TRBV20-1	14
ASSFLTYRQEQEAEAF	TRBV7-8	16
ASTQESSYNSPLH	TRBV27	13
AITNESGEQY	TRBV10-3	10
ASSFARGGNQPQH	TRBV27	13
ASSWDTYEQY	TRBV12-3/TRBV12-4	10
ASSYARGQEPTGELF	TRBV6-2/TRBV6-3	15
ASSLYSTDTQY	TRBV5-1	11
ATSGPGLDSYEQY	TRBV15	13
ASSPGTSGFTDTQY	TRBV7-8	14
ASSSLQGSITEAF	TRBV12-3/TRBV12-4	13
ASAQQGSYNEQF	TRBV27	12
ASSRDRANTEAF	TRBV6-2/TRBV6-3	12
ASSLGSVAGCNEQF	TRBV7-6	14
ASRSGLETGELF	TRBV6-1	12
ASRPGTSGGYNEQF	TRBV6-1	14
ASSPTGITHEAF	TRBV5-6	12
ATSGGVGNEQF	TRBV24-1	11
ASSPLLAGAYNEQF	TRBV5-1	14
ASSPGLAGETQY	TRBV12-3/TRBV12-4	12
ASRMGIGPYGYT	TRBV27	12
ASSSARDRVYNEQF	TRBV7-9	14
ASSRTGTSGSNYNEQF	TRBV27	16
ASSEGRGGRQTQY	TRBV10-2	13
ASSGGGSPYGYT	TRBV2	12
ASSGGQNSNQPQH	TRBV12-3/TRBV12-4	13